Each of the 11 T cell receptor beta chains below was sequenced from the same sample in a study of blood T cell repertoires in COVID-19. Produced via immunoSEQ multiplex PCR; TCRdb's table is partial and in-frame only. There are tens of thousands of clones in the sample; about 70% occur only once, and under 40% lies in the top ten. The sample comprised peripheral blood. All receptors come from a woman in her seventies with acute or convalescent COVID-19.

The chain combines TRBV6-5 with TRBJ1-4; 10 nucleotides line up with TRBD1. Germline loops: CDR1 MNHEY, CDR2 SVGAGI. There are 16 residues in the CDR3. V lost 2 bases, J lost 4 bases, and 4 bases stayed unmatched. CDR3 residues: CASSYQWDRGNEKLFF. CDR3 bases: TGTGCCAGCAGTTACCAATGGGACAGGGGTAATGAAAAACTGTTTTTT.

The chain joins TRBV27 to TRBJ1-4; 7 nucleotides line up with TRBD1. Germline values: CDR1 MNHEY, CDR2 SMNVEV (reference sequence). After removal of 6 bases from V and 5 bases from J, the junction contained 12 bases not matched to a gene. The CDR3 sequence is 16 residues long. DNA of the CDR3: TGTGCCAGCAGGCGTAAAGGGGACAGACCGAATGAAAAACTGTTTTTT. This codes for CASRRKGDRPNEKLFF.

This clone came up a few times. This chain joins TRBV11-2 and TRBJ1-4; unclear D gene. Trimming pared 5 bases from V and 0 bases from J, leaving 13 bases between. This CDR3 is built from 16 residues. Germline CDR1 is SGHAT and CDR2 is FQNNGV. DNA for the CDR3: TGTGCCAGCAGCCCCAGACGGACTGCAACTAATGAAAAACTGTTTTTT. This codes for CASSPRRTATNEKLFF.

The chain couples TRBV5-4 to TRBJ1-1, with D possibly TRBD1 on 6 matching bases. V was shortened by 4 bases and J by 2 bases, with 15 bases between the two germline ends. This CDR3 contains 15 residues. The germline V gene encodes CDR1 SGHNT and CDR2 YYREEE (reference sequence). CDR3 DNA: TGTGCCAGCAGCCCCCGGGGGGCGGGAAACACTGAAGCTTTCTTT. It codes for CASSPRGAGNTEAFF.

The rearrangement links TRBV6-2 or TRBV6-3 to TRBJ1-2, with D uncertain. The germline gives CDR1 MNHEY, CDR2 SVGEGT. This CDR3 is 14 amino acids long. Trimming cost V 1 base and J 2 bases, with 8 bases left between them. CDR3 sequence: CASSYYPVNYGYTF. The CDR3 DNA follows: TGTGCCAGCAGTTACTATCCGGTGAACTATGGCTACACCTTC.

CDR3 bases: TGTGCCAGCAGCTTAACATCGAACACCGGGGAGCTGTTTTTT. This codes for CASSLTSNTGELFF. The chain is built from TRBV11-3 and TRBJ2-2; D not certain. This CDR3 comprises 14 residues. Germline-derived CDR1 and CDR2 are SGHNT and YENEEA. The V end was cut by 2 bases, the J end by 0 bases, with 4 bases between.

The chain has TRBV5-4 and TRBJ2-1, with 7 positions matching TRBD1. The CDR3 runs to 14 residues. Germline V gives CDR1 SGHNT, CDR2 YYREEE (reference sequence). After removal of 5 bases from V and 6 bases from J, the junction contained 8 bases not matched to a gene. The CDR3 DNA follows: TGTGCCAGCAGTCAAGGGTCAGGGGGCAATGAGCAGTTCTTC. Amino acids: CASSQGSGGNEQFF.

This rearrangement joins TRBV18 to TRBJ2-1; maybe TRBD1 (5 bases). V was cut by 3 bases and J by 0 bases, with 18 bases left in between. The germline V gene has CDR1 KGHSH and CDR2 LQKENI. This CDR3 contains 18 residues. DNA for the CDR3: TGTGCCAGCTCACCGCAAACCTCGCAGGGCTTCTCCTACAATGAGCAGTTCTTC. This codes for CASSPQTSQGFSYNEQFF.

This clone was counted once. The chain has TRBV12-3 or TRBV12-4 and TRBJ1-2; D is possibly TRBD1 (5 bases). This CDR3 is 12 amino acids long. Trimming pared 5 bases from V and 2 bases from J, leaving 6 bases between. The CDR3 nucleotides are TGTGCCAGCAGTCCAGGGAACTATGGCTACACCTTC. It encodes CASSPGNYGYTF.

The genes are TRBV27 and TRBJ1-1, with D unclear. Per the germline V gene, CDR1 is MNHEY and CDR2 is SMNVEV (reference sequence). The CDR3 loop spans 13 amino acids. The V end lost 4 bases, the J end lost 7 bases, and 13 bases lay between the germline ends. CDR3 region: CASSSLRFREAFF. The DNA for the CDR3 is TGTGCCAGCAGTTCCCTCAGATTCCGTGAAGCTTTCTTT.

CDR3 DNA sequence: TGTGCCAGCGGAAGGAGACAGGGATATTATGGCTACACCTTC. Translation: CASGRRQGYYGYTF. This sequence joins TRBV5-6 and TRBJ1-2, with TRBD1 identical over 7 bases. V lost 7 bases, J lost 5 bases, and 11 bases stayed unmatched. This CDR3 spans 14 amino acids. The V gene's germline CDR1 is SGHDT and CDR2 YYEEEE.